Here is one T cell receptor beta chain with its context. Its matching antigen is unknown. This sample was taken from a study of blood T cells in healthy people across ages. The V segment lost 4 bases and the J segment 0 bases; nucleotides outside the gene matches: 8. Germline V gene lookup returns CDR1 SGHTA and CDR2 FQGNSA. The CDR3 length is 17 residues. A second PCR, run for about 7 to 12 cycles, used a sample-barcoded 5' primer plus a J-beta primer mix. TCRdb re-called the 5' RACE reads through MiXCR, storing one row per CDR3 protein. The sample contains about 1.8 million distinct CDR3 sequences, around half of which appear only once. Study-wide findings and caveats: Naive T cell percentage strongly correlated with TCR beta diversity.

This receptor was identified in a woman aged 35 to 49 in good health. The rearrangement links TRBV7-2 to TRBJ2-1; 8 nucleotides line up with TRBD1. Source material: blood. This CDR3 reads CASSWPAGGGSYNEQFF. The CDR3 bases are TGTGCCAGCAGCTGGCCAGCAGGGGGCGGCTCCTACAATGAGCAGTTCTTC.